This T cell receptor (beta chain) was identified during a study of CD8+CD57+ T cells in acquired aplastic anemia. Looking at the study overall: Sorted CD4+ and CD8+ cell DNA averaged roughly 3 ug. The study, taken as a whole, reports: Patients shared around 30 CD8+ CDR3 sequences with controls.

As concerns this clonotype: Its antigen is unidentified.

Patients selected for sequencing had displayed CD8+CD57+ cell expansion by flow cytometry. Each of the patients presented with severe acquired aplastic anemia. When blood sampling took place, the patients had received no therapy. Genomic DNA served as template for TCR beta VDJ and CDR3 profiling. TCRdb re-analysed the reads in MiXCR, keeping a single row per CDR3 protein. The repertoire holds under 200,000 distinct CDR3 sequences, with more than 40% as singletons. The CDR3 has 16 residues. The germline V gene has CDR1 SGDLS and CDR2 YYNGEE. V lost 4 bases, J lost 9 bases, and 22 bases lay in between. This chain links TRBV9 with TRBJ2-2; TRBD2 is a possible D gene (6 bases). Sequencing used sorted CD4+, CD8+, or CD8+CD57+ T cells (not recorded which) from PBMCs. This receptor was identified in a human donor with aplastic anemia. Here the CDR3 DNA reads TGTGCCAGCAGCCACGCTAAGGGACTCCACTCTTGGGAGCTGTTTTTT. Residues: CASSHAKGLHSWELFF.